This TCR beta chain appears in the sequencing data of a study of blood T cell repertoires in COVID-19. Study overall: Whether acute or convalescent, the COVID-19 samples came from the United States, Italy and Spain.

Study processing details: It was from reference gene primer amplification that nucleated cell counts were estimated. The repertoire was sequenced with immunoSEQ multiplex PCR; TCRdb's copy has only in-frame clones and lacks some. For V, J and clone size, that table is used; D and trimming come from the DNA. The table includes a few hundred thousand clones, about 90% detected once. From germline, CDR1 is ENHRY and CDR2 SYGVKD. The ends lost 9 bases at V and 3 bases at J; junction bases unmatched: 10. The CDR3 is 16 residues long. This clone was found a few times. Sequenced: peripheral blood. This chain links TRBV10-3 with TRBJ2-2; 10 bases are shared with TRBD2. The receptor comes from a man aged 18 to 30 with active or convalescent COVID-19. As DNA, the CDR3 is TGTGCCATTTCCCCCTCTAGCGGGGGTGACACCGGGGAGCTGTTTTTT. Its protein product is CAISPSSGGDTGELFF.